This passage covers 23 T cell receptor beta chains from one sample sequenced in a study of blood T cell repertoires in COVID-19. Using immunoSEQ multiplex PCR, the repertoire was profiled, and TCRdb retains in-frame clones only, with some absent. The sample holds some 350,000 clones, about 90% seen once. The sequencing sample was made of PBMCs or T cells enriched from blood (not recorded which). Receptor source: a woman aged 25 to 39 who had recovered from COVID-19.

The rearrangement links TRBV5-1 to TRBJ2-7; TRBD2 aligns across 9 bases. Trimming took 4 bases from V and 7 from J; bases not matched to a gene: 18. The CDR3 contains 17 residues. Germline values: CDR1 SGHRS, CDR2 YFSETQ. The DNA of the CDR3 is TGCGCCAGCAGCACCCAGGTAGCGGGGGCACTCCTACGTGAGCAGTACTTC. It translates to CASSTQVAGALLREQYF.

V gene TRBV5-1 combines with J gene TRBJ1-1; TRBD1 aligns across 9 bases. This CDR3 is 16 amino acids long. The germline V gene has CDR1 SGHRS and CDR2 YFSETQ. The ends lost 0 bases at V and 1 base at J; junction bases unmatched: 4. The CDR3 nucleotides are TGCGCCAGCAGCTTGGGGGACAGGGTCGGGAACACTGAAGCTTTCTTT. As protein: CASSLGDRVGNTEAFF.

The chain has TRBV7-2 and TRBJ2-7, with TRBD1 identical over 8 bases. The V and J ends lost 3 bases and 2 bases, in that order; junction bases with no gene match: 3. The CDR3 is 14 amino acids. The germline V gene encodes CDR1 SGHTA and CDR2 FQGNSA. CDR3 loop: CASSFGQGTYEQYF. CDR3 nucleotide sequence: TGTGCCAGCAGCTTTGGACAGGGCACCTACGAGCAGTACTTC. The full variable domain, rest sourced from reference TRBV7-2 and TRBJ2-7, is GAGVSQSPSNKVTEKGKDVELRCDPISGHTALYWYRQSLGQGLEFLIYFQGNSAPDKSGLPSDRFSAERTGGSVSTLTIQRTQQEDSAVYLCASSFGQGTYEQYFGPGTRLTVT.

The rearrangement links TRBV5-6 to TRBJ2-3; TRBD2 is a possible D gene (6 bases). The CDR3 spans 14 residues. CDR1 and CDR2 from the germline V gene are SGHDT and YYEEEE. The V end lost 5 bases, the J end lost 3 bases, and 13 bases lay between the germline ends. This CDR3 is CASSWEVGTDTQYF. The CDR3 nucleotides are TGTGCCAGCAGTTGGGAGGTCGGGACAGATACGCAGTATTTT.

This clone is a singleton in its sample. The chain combines TRBV15 with TRBJ2-3, with a possible D match to TRBD2 (6 bases). V lost 3 bases to trimming and J lost 4 bases, with 14 bases between them. Germline V CDR1 and CDR2: LNHNV, YYDKDF (reference sequence). This CDR3 has 15 residues. CDR3 amino acids: CATSSPGASADTQYF. The CDR3, as DNA: TGTGCCACCAGCAGTCCGGGAGCGTCTGCAGATACGCAGTATTTT.

The gene calls are TRBV28 and TRBJ1-1; D is undetermined. CDR3 size: 14 residues. Germline values: CDR1 MDHEN, CDR2 SYDVKM. Trimming shortened V by 7 bases and J by 0 bases, and 12 bases separated the two germline ends. CDR3 DNA: TGTGCCAGCATCTTGTCCAGATTGAACACTGAAGCTTTCTTT. It yields the protein CASILSRLNTEAFF.

The gene calls are TRBV19 and TRBJ1-2; 8 positions agree with TRBD1. CDR1 and CDR2 (germline): LNHDA, SQIVND (reference sequence). The CDR3 length is 13 residues. The ends lost 4 bases at V and 4 bases at J; junction bases unmatched: 2. CDR3: CASSTGTGYGYTF. CDR3 coding DNA: TGTGCCAGTAGTACAGGGACAGGCTATGGCTACACCTTC. Full variable domain (missing parts from reference TRBV19 and TRBJ1-2): DGGITQSPKYLFRKEGQNVTLSCEQNLNHDAMYWYRQDPGQGLRLIYYSQIVNDFQKGDIAEGYSVSREKKESFPLTVTSAQKNPTAFYLCASSTGTGYGYTFGSGTRLTVV.

This chain's CDR3 is CASSVAGEKQYF. In DNA, the CDR3 is TGTGCCAGCAGTGTAGCGGGAGAGAAGCAGTACTTC. J is TRBJ2-7 and V is TRBV2; TRBD2 matches at 9 bases. Trimming removed 4 bases from V and 8 bases from J; junction bases left unmatched: 3. This CDR3 region has 12 residues. Germline V gene sequence: CDR1 SNHLY, CDR2 FYNNEI.

The chain combines TRBV28 with TRBJ1-4; 7 bases match TRBD1. There are 14 residues in the CDR3. J lost 11 bases, V lost 4 bases, and 10 bases had no gene match. CDR1 MDHEN and CDR2 SYDVKM come from the germline V gene. The CDR3 DNA follows: TGTGCCAGCAGTTCCCAGGGGGGCCCGACGAAACTGTTTTTT. It is translated as CASSSQGGPTKLFF. Combining the CDR3 with reference TRBV28 and TRBJ1-4 gives the whole variable domain DVKVTQSSRYLVKRTGEKVFLECVQDMDHENMFWYRQDPGLGLRLIYFSYDVKMKEKGDIPEGYSVSREKKERFSLILESASTNQTSMYLCASSSQGGPTKLFFGSGTQLSVL.

V usage is TRBV3-1 (or the pseudogene TRBV3-2) and J usage is TRBJ1-6, with 7 bases identical to TRBD1. The CDR3 is 14 residues long. Germline CDR1 and CDR2: LGHDT and YNNKEL (reference sequence). Trimming cost V 4 bases and J 6 bases; bases outside gene matches: 3. CDR3 sequence: CASSPGTANSPLHF. The DNA of the CDR3 is TGTGCCAGCAGCCCCGGGACAGCTAATTCACCCCTCCACTTT.

This chain connects TRBV11-2 to TRBJ2-5; D is perhaps TRBD2 (5 bases). The CDR3 runs to 15 residues. V was shortened by 5 bases and J by 4 bases, with 17 bases between the two germline ends. The germline V gene encodes CDR1 SGHAT and CDR2 FQNNGV. CDR3 residues: CASSARGAGVETQYF. CDR3 nucleotides: TGTGCCAGCAGCGCCCGGGGAGCCGGGGTAGAGACCCAGTACTTC.

V usage is TRBV7-9 and J usage is TRBJ1-2; the D gene is possibly TRBD1 (5 bases). From germline, CDR1 is SEHNR and CDR2 FQNEAQ (reference sequence). CDR3 length: 14 amino acids. The V and J ends lost 1 base and 4 bases respectively, with 10 bases between them. CDR3 amino acids: CASSLGQGFYGYTF. The DNA of the CDR3 is TGTGCCAGCAGCTTAGGCCAGGGATTCTATGGCTACACCTTC.

The genes are TRBV5-1 and TRBJ1-3, with D uncertain. This CDR3 has 15 amino acids. The V gene lost 0 bases and the J gene lost 0 bases, with 7 bases spanning the gap. Germline CDR1 reads SGHRS; CDR2 reads YFSETQ. The CDR3, as DNA: TGCGCCAGCAGCTTGGCAGGTTCCTCTGGAAACACCATATATTTT. It specifies CASSLAGSSGNTIYF. Full variable domain (remainder filled in from reference TRBV5-1 and TRBJ1-3): KAGVTQTPRYLIKTRGQQVTLSCSPISGHRSVSWYQQTPGQGLQFLFEYFSETQRNKGNFPGRFSGRQFSNSRSEMNVSTLELGDSALYLCASSLAGSSGNTIYFGEGSWLTVV.

This clone was recorded only once. This chain uses TRBV27 with TRBJ1-2, with D possibly being TRBD1 (5 bases). V shed 7 bases and J shed 5 bases, with 20 bases lying between them. The CDR3 totals 15 residues. Per germline, CDR1 MNHEY and CDR2 SMNVEV (reference sequence). CDR3 protein: CASTPILGGPYGYTF. The CDR3 DNA reads TGTGCCAGCACTCCTATTCTGGGGGGACCTTATGGCTACACCTTC.

V and J are TRBV4-1 and TRBJ2-1; TRBD2 agrees at 12 bases. Trimming cost V 2 bases and J 9 bases; bases outside gene matches: 8. CDR1 MGHRA and CDR2 YSYEKL come from the germline V gene. This CDR3 is 16 amino acids long. The CDR3: CASSQWRASGGVEQFF. DNA for the CDR3: TGCGCCAGCAGCCAATGGCGGGCTAGCGGGGGGGTTGAGCAGTTCTTC.

The chain couples TRBV19 to TRBJ1-5; a weak D match, TRBD1 (5 bases). Germline V CDR1 and CDR2: LNHDA, SQIVND (reference sequence). Trimming cost V 6 bases and J 4 bases, with 10 bases left between them. The CDR3 is made up of 13 amino acids. In nucleotides, the CDR3 is TGTGCCAGTAGGGGGAGGGGAAATCAGCCCCAGCATTTT. Translation: CASRGRGNQPQHF.

The CDR3 DNA is TGTGCCAGCAGCGCGGGACCGACCTACGAGCAGTACTTC. Its protein is CASSAGPTYEQYF. The J gene is TRBJ2-7, the V gene TRBV5-4; D may be TRBD2 (6 bases). V was pared by 4 bases and J by 2 bases, with 10 bases between. Germline V gives CDR1 SGHNT, CDR2 YYREEE (reference sequence). The CDR3 covers 13 residues. Based on the CDR3 plus reference TRBV5-4 and TRBJ2-7, the full variable domain is ETGVTQSPTHLIKTRGQQVTLRCSSQSGHNTVSWYQQALGQGPQFIFQYYREEENGRGNFPPRFSGLQFPNYSSELNVNALELDDSALYLCASSAGPTYEQYFGPGTRLTVT.

There are a few counts of this clone. The rearrangement links TRBV5-8 to TRBJ2-7; 10 nucleotides align to TRBD2. This CDR3 spans 16 amino acids. CDR1 is SGHTS and CDR2 is YDEGEE in the germline V gene. V lost 4 bases and J lost 5; bases outside the gene matches: 12. CDR3 protein: CASSEFLSGRAHEQYF. The CDR3 DNA is TGTGCCAGCAGCGAATTCCTAAGCGGGAGGGCCCACGAGCAGTACTTC.

The chain recombines TRBV5-4 with TRBJ2-1, with 11 bases lining up with TRBD2. The germline CDR1 and CDR2 sequences are SGHNT and YYREEE (reference sequence). Trimming at V came to 2 bases and at J to 10 bases, leaving 8 bases not matched to a gene. The CDR3 spans 15 residues. DNA of the CDR3: TGTGCCAGCAGCTTCGGGGGACTAGCGGCTCAGGAGCAGTTCTTC. Its protein is CASSFGGLAAQEQFF.

V usage is TRBV30 and J usage is TRBJ1-1; 8 bases match TRBD1. The ends lost 2 bases at V and 3 bases at J; junction bases unmatched: 8. Per the germline V gene, CDR1 is GTSNPN and CDR2 is SVGIG (reference sequence). The CDR3 spans 15 residues. CDR3 nucleotide sequence: TGTGCCTGGAGTTGGACAGGGTCTGGGTACACTGAAGCTTTCTTT. This sequence encodes CAWSWTGSGYTEAFF.

The chain joins TRBV7-2 to TRBJ2-7; 10 nucleotides line up with TRBD2. This CDR3 contains 15 residues. The ends lost 3 bases at V and 2 bases at J; junction bases unmatched: 4. Germline loops: CDR1 SGHTA, CDR2 FQGNSA. The CDR3 loop reads CASSFLAGGAYEQYF. In nucleotides, the CDR3 is TGTGCCAGCAGCTTCTTAGCGGGAGGTGCCTACGAGCAGTACTTC. Drawing the rest from reference TRBV7-2 and TRBJ2-7, the complete variable domain is GAGVSQSPSNKVTEKGKDVELRCDPISGHTALYWYRQSLGQGLEFLIYFQGNSAPDKSGLPSDRFSAERTGGSVSTLTIQRTQQEDSAVYLCASSFLAGGAYEQYFGPGTRLTVT.

The chain carries TRBV28 and TRBJ2-3; 9 bases fit TRBD2. Trimming at V came to 5 bases and at J to 2 bases, leaving 5 bases not matched to a gene. The CDR3 covers 15 residues. In germline, CDR1 is MDHEN, CDR2 SYDVKM. CDR3 amino acids: CASSLTSGATDTQYF. The CDR3 coding sequence is TGTGCCAGCAGTCTGACTAGCGGTGCCACAGATACGCAGTATTTT.

The chain couples TRBV7-2 to TRBJ2-7; the match to TRBD2 covers 10 bases. Germline values: CDR1 SGHTA, CDR2 FQGNSA. J lost 3 bases, V lost 0 bases, and 5 bases had no gene match. The CDR3 has 16 amino acids. The CDR3 loop is CASSLAASGSSYEQYF. The CDR3, as DNA: TGTGCCAGCAGCTTAGCCGCTAGCGGGAGCAGCTACGAGCAGTACTTC. Together with reference TRBV7-2 and TRBJ2-7, the CDR3 gives the full variable domain: GAGVSQSPSNKVTEKGKDVELRCDPISGHTALYWYRQSLGQGLEFLIYFQGNSAPDKSGLPSDRFSAERTGGSVSTLTIQRTQQEDSAVYLCASSLAASGSSYEQYFGPGTRLTVT.